The entry below describes one TCR beta chain. Some clones are missing from TCRdb's copy, which holds only in-frame ones; the method was immunoSEQ multiplex PCR. The sample contains over 350,000 clones, 70% to 90% of which appear only once. The data are from a study of blood T cell repertoires in COVID-19. Study overall: Sources were T cells, B-cell-depleted T cells, or PBMCs; the material itself was cDNA or gDNA.

Participants were aged about 18 to 95 years, lived in around 22 US areas, and enrolled virtually. Participants had their cohort set by participant-reported clinical history. This clonotype originated in a woman aged 18-35 years with acute COVID-19. Sequenced input: PBMCs or T cells enriched from blood (not recorded which).

The CDR3, as DNA: TGCAGCGTTTCTAGCGGGGAACCCTACGAGCAGTACTTC. It yields the protein CSVSSGEPYEQYF. The rearrangement links TRBV29-1 to TRBJ2-7; 9 bases line up with TRBD2. V dropped 5 bases and J dropped 2; count of bases not matched to a gene: 4. The CDR3 runs to 13 residues. Germline CDR1 and CDR2: SQVTM and ANQGSEA.